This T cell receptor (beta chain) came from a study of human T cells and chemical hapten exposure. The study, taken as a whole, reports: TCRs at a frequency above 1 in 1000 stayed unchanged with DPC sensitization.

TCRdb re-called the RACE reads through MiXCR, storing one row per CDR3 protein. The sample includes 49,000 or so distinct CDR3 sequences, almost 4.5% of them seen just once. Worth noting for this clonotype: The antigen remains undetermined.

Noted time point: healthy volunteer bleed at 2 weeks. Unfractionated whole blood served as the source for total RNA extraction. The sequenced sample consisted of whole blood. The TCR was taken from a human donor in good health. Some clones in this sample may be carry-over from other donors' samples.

This chain's CDR3 is CASSLRGGGPRPAFF. The CDR3 DNA reads as TGTGCCAGCAGCCTCCGGGGAGGGGGACCGCGCCCAGCTTTCTTT. The rearrangement links TRBV3-1 to TRBJ1-1, with a tentative D call TRBD1 (6 bases). The germline V gene has CDR1 LGHDT and CDR2 YNNKEL (reference sequence). V was clipped by 4 bases and J by 10 bases, with 22 bases between them. This CDR3 contains 15 residues. Full variable domain (remainder filled in from reference TRBV3-1 and TRBJ1-1): DTAVSQTPKYLVTQMGNDKSIKCEQNLGHDTMYWYKQDSKKFLKIMFSYNNKELIINETVPNRFSPKSPDKAHLNLHINSLELGDSAVYFCASSLRGGGPRPAFFGQGTRLTVV.